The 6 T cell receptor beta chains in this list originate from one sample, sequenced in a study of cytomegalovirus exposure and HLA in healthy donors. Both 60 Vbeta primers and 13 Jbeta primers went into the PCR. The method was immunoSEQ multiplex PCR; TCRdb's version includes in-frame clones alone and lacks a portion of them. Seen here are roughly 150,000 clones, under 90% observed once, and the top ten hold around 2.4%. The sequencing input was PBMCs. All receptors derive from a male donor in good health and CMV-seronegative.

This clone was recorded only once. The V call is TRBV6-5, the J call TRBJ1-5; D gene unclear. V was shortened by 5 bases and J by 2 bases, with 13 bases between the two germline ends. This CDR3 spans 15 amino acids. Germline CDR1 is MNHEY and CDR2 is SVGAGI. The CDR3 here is CASSRYGGGNQPQHF. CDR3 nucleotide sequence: TGTGCCAGCAGTCGGTATGGAGGAGGCAATCAGCCCCAGCATTTT.

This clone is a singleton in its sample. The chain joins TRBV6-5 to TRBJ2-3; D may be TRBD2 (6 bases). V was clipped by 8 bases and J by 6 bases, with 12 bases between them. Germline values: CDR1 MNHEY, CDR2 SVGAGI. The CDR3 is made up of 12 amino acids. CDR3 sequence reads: CASGASVDTQYF. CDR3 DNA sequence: TGTGCCAGCGGGGCTAGCGTGGATACGCAGTATTTT.

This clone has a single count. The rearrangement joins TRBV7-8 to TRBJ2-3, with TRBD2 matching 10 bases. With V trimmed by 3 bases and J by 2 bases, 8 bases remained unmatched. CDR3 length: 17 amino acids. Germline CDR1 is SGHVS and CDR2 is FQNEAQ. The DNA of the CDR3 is TGTGCCAGCAGCTTCCCCTTAGCGGGAGGTTCCACAGATACGCAGTATTTT. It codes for CASSFPLAGGSTDTQYF.

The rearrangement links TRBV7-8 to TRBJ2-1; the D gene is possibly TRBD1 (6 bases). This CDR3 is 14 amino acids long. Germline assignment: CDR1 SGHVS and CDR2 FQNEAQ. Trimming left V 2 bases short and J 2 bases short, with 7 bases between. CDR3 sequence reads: CASSLWTAYNEQFF. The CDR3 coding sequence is TGTGCCAGCAGCTTATGGACAGCCTACAATGAGCAGTTCTTC.

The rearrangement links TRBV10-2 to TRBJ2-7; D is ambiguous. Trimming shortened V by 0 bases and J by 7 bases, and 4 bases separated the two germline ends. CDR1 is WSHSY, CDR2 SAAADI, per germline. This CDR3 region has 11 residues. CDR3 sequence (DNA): TGCGCCAGCAGTGAGTCGCGGGAGCAGTACTTC. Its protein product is CASSESREQYF.

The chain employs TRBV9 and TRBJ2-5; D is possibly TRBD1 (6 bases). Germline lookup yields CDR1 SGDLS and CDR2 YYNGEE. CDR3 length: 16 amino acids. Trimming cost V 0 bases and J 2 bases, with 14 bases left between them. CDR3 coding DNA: TGTGCCAGCAGCGTAGATCAGGGGCGTACTCAAGAGACCCAGTACTTC. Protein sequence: CASSVDQGRTQETQYF.